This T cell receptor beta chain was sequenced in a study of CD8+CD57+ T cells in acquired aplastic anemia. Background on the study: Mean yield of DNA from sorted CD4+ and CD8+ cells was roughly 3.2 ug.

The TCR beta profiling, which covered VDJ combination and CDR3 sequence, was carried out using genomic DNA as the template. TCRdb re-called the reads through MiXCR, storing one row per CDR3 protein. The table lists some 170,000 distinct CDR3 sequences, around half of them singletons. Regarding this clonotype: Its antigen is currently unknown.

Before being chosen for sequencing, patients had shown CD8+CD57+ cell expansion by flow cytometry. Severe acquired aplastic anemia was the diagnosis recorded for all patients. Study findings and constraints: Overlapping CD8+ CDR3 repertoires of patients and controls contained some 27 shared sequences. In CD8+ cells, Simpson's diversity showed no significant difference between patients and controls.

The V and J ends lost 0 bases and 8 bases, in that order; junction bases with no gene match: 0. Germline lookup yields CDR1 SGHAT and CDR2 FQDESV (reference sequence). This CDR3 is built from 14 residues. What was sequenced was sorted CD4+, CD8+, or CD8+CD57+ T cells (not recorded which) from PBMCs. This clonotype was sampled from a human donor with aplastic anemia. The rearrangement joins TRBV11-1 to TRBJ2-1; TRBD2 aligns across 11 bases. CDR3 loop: CASSLALAGDEQFF. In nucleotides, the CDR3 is TGTGCCAGCAGCTTAGCACTAGCGGGAGATGAGCAGTTCTTC.